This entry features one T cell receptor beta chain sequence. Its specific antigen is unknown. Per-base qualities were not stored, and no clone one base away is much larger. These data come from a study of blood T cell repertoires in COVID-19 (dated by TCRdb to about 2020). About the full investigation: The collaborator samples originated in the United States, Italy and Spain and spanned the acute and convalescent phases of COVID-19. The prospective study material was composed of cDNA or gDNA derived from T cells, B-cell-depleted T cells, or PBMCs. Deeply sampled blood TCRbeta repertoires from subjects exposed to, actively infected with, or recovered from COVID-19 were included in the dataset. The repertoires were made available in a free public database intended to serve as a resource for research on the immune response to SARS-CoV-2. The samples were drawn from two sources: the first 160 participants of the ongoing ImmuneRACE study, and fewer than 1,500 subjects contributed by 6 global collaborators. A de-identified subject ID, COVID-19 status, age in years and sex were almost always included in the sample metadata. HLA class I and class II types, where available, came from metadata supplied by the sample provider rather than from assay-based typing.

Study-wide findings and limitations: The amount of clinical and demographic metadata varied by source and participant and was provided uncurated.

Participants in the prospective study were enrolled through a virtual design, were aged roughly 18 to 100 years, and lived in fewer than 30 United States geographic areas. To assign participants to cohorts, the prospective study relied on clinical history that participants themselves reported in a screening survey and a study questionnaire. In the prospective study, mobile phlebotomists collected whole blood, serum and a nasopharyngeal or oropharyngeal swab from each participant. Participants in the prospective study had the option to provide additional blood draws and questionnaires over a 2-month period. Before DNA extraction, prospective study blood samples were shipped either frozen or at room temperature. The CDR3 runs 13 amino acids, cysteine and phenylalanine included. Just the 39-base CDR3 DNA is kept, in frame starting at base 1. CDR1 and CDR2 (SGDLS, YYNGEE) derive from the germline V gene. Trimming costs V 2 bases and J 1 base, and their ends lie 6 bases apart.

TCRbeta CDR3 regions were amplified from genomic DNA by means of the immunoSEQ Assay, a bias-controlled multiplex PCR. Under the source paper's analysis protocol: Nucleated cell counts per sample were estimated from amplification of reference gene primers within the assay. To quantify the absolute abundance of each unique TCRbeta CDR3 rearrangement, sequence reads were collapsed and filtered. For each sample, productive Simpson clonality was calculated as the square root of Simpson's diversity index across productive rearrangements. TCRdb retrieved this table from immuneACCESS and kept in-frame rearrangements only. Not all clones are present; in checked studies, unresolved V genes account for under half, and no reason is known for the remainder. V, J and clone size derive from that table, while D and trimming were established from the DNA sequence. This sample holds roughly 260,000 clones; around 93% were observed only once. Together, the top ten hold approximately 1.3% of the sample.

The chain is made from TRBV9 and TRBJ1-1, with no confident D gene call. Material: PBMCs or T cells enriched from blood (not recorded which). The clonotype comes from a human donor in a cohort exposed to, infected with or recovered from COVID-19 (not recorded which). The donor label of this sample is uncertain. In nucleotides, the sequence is TGTGCCAGCAGCGTTCACAGGAACACTGAAGCTTTCTTT. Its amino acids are CASSVHRNTEAFF. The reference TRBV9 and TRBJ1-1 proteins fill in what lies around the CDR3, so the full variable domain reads DSGVTQTPKHLITATGQRVTLRCSPRSGDLSVYWYQQSLDQGLQFLIQYYNGEERAKGNILERFSAQQFPDLHSELNLSSLELGDSALYFCASSVHRNTEAFFGQGTRLTVV.